This T cell receptor (beta chain) was identified during a study of cytomegalovirus exposure and HLA in healthy donors. Study-wide points: Overall, 164 TCR beta chains were annotated as cytomegalovirus-associated.

This table comes from immunoSEQ multiplex PCR, and its TCRdb copy is limited to in-frame clones, with some not included. This table has over 200,000 clones, less than 85% appearing once. This CDR3 region has 12 residues. CDR1 GTSNPN and CDR2 SVGIG come from the germline V gene (reference sequence). Trimming pared 5 bases from V and 1 base from J, leaving 8 bases between. For this clone: Its antigen is unknown.

The chain has TRBV30 and TRBJ1-1; tentatively, D is TRBD1 (5 bases). The clonotype originates from a woman aged 18-30 years in good health and CMV-seronegative. The sequencing input was PBMCs. CDR3 coding DNA: TGTGCCTGGGACAGATGGAACACTGAAGCTTTCTTT. This encodes CAWDRWNTEAFF.